This T cell receptor beta chain originates from a study of response to subunit inactivated influenza vaccine. TCRdb re-called the RT-PCR reads with MiXCR, one entry per CDR3 protein. The profile covers roughly 620,000 distinct CDR3 sequences, with roughly 12% appearing a single time and 9.5% to 11% taken by the ten largest. This sample also belongs to another study, concerning T cells expressing NK-cell markers. From that report: What made the TCR beta cDNA was 5'RACE template switching with UMIs. In a group of 5 or 6 donors, dominant NKG2C+ clonotypes represented 1.0-7.0% of CD8+ T cells. One observes that, in a few donors, these clonotypes were also the leading ones within the CD3+CD56-NKG2C+ fraction.

This specimen was PBMCs from blood, taken on the day of vaccination. The source is a man aged 45-65 years who received an inactivated influenza vaccine.

CDR3 sequence reads: CASRRQGNQAPLHF. The DNA of the CDR3 is TGTGCCAGCAGGAGACAGGGCAATCAGGCACCCCTCCACTTT. The chain links TRBV2 to TRBJ1-6; 7 bases match TRBD1. There are 14 residues in the CDR3. The ends lost 6 bases at V and 11 bases at J; junction bases unmatched: 10. CDR1 and CDR2 (germline): SNHLY, FYNNEI.